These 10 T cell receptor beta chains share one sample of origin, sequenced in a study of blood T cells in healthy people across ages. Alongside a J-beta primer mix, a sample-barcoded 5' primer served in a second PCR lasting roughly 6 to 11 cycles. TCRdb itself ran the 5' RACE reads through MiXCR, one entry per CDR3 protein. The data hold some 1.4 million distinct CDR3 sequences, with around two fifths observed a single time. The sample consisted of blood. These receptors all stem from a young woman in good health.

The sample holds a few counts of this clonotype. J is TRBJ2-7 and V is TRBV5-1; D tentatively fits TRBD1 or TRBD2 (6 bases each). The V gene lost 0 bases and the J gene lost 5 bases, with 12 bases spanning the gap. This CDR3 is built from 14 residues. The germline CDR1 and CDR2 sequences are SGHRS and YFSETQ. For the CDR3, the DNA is TGCGCCAGCAGCTTGGGGGGGGCGAACCACGAGCAGTACTTC. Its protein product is CASSLGGANHEQYF.

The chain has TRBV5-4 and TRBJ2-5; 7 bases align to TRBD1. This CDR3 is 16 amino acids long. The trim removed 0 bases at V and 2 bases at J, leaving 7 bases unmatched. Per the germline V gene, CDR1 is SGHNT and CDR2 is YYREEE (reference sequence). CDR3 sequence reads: CASSLGQGFLQETQYF. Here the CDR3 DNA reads TGTGCCAGCAGCTTGGGACAGGGTTTCCTACAAGAGACCCAGTACTTC.

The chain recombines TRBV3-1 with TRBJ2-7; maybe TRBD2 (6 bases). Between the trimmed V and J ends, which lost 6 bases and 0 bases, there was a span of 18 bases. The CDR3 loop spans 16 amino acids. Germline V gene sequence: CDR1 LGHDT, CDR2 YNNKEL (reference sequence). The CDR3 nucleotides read TGTGCCAGCAGGGGGTTCCGGGAGCCCTACTCCTACGAGCAGTACTTC. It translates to CASRGFREPYSYEQYF.

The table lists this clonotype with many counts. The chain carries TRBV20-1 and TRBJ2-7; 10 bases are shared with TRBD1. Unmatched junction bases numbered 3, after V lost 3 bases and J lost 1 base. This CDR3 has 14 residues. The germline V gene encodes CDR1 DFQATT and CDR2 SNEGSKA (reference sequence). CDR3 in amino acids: CSARTGQGSYEQYF. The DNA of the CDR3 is TGCAGTGCTAGGACGGGACAGGGGTCCTACGAGCAGTACTTC.

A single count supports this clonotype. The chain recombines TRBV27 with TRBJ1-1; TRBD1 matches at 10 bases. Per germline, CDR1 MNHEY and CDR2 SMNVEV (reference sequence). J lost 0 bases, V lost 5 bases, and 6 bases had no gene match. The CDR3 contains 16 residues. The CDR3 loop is CASSGQGGTVNTEAFF. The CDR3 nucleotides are TGTGCCAGCAGTGGACAGGGGGGGACAGTGAACACTGAAGCTTTCTTT.

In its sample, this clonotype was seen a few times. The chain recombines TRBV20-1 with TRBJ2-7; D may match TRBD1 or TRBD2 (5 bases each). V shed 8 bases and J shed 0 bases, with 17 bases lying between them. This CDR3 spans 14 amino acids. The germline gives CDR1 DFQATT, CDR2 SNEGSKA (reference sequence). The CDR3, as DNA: TGCAGTTCCCATGGGGGTAATCCCTCCTACGAGCAGTACTTC. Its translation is CSSHGGNPSYEQYF.

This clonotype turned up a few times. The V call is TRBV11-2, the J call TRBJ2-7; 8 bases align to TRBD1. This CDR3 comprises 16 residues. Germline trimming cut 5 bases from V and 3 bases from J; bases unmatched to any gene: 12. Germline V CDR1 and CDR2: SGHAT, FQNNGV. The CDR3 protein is CASSPPDRGEDYEQYF. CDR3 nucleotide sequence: TGTGCCAGCAGCCCCCCCGACAGGGGTGAGGACTACGAGCAGTACTTC.

The CDR3 loop is CASTPPAGGTDTQYF. The CDR3 DNA sequence: TGTGCCAGCACTCCCCCAGCGGGGGGCACAGATACGCAGTATTTT. The chain has TRBV6-5 and TRBJ2-3; TRBD2 matches 8 bases. Germline assignment: CDR1 MNHEY and CDR2 SVGAGI. The CDR3 covers 15 residues. J gave up 1 base and V 7 bases, and 7 bases lay outside the gene matches.

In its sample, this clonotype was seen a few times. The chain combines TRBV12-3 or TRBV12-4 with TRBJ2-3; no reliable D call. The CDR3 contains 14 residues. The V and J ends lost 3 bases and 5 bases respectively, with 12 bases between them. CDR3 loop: CASSLKQKIDTQYF. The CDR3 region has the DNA TGTGCCAGCAGTTTGAAACAGAAAATAGATACGCAGTATTTT.

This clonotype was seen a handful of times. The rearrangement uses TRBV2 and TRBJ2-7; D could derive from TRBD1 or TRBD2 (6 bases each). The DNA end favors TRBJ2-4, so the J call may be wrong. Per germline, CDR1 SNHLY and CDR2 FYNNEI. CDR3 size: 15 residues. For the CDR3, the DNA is TGTGCCAGCACCAGGGGTAGCGGAGCAGGGAGCATTCAGTACTTC. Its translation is CASTRGSGAGSIQYF.